This T cell receptor (beta chain) was retrieved from a study of T cell clones after liver transplantation. In the study overall: Tolerance: complete withdrawal held at least one year, liver enzymes staying within twice normal. Blood was drawn pre-transplant, before withdrawal, and after full or failed withdrawal.

This CDR3 is built from 16 residues. Trimming at V came to 4 bases and at J to 5 bases, leaving 8 bases not matched to a gene. Germline V gene sequence: CDR1 MNHEY, CDR2 SMNVEV (reference sequence). Profiling relied on immunoSEQ multiplex PCR, and the TCRdb table lists in-frame clones only, not all of them. The table has 35,000 to 45,000 clones, about 86% seen once. The receptor was derived from a human patient who received a liver transplant. Some T cells may trace back to the graft donor. The sample in question was CD4+ T cells from blood, obtained 24 months after liver transplant. V usage is TRBV27 and J usage is TRBJ2-1, with TRBD2 matching 10 bases. Written as DNA, the CDR3 is TGTGCCAGCAGTTCCCTCCCTAGCGGGAGTAACAATGAGCAGTTCTTC. Translation: CASSSLPSGSNNEQFF.